This TCR beta chain was documented in a study of blood T cell repertoires in COVID-19. Study as a whole: Spain, Italy and the United States supplied samples that represented acute and convalescent COVID-19. From T cells, B-cell-depleted T cells, or PBMCs came the material, which was cDNA or gDNA.

Authors' data handling: Amplification of reference gene primers was used by the study to estimate nucleated cell counts. Sequencing used immunoSEQ multiplex PCR; TCRdb keeps in-frame clones, though not all of them. The V and J calls and clone size come from that table; D and trimming were worked out from the DNA. The sample includes approximately 230,000 clones, about 91% of them seen just once. Germline trimming cut 5 bases from V and 6 bases from J; bases unmatched to any gene: 12. The germline V gene has CDR1 MDHEN and CDR2 SYDVKM. The CDR3 extends over 17 amino acids. The sequence came from a woman aged 25-40 years with COVID-19, enrolled during active disease. J is TRBJ2-2 and V is TRBV28; 10 positions match TRBD1. Sequenced: peripheral blood. CDR3 nucleotides: TGTGCCAGCAGTAAACAGGACAGGGGGTTGAAGTCCGGGGAGCTGTTTTTT. It encodes CASSKQDRGLKSGELFF. The entire variable domain, with the rest obtained from reference TRBV28 and TRBJ2-2, is as follows: DVKVTQSSRYLVKRTGEKVFLECVQDMDHENMFWYRQDPGLGLRLIYFSYDVKMKEKGDIPEGYSVSREKKERFSLILESASTNQTSMYLCASSKQDRGLKSGELFFGEGSRLTVL.